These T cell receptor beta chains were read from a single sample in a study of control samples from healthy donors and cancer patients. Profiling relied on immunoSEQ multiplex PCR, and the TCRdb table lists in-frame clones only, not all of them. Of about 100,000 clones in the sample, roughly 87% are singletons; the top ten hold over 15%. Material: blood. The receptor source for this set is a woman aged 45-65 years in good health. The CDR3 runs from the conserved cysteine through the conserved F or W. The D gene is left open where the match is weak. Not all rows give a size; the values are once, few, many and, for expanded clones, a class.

CDR3 DNA: TGTGCCGGGCGGACAGGGAAATCCTATAATTCACCCCTCCACTTT
CDR3 protein: CAGRTGKSYNSPLHF
clone size: .
V gene: TRBV6-4
CDR3 length: 15
D gene: TRBD1
J gene: TRBJ1-6

CDR3 DNA: TGTGCCACCAGCAGAGAGAGGGGAGCTAATGAAAAACTGTTTTTT
CDR3 protein: CATSRERGANEKLFF
clone size: .
V gene: TRBV15
CDR3 length: 15
D gene: .
J gene: TRBJ1-4

CDR3 DNA: TGTGCCAGCAGCGAAAGCGTAGGACAGCCCCAGCATTTT
CDR3 protein: CASSESVGQPQHF
clone size: few
V gene: TRBV9
CDR3 length: 13
D gene: .
J gene: TRBJ1-5

CDR3 DNA: TGCGCCAGCAGCTTGGGGGGGCACTCCTACAATGAGCAGTTCTTC
CDR3 protein: CASSLGGHSYNEQFF
clone size: .
V gene: TRBV5-1
CDR3 length: 15
D gene: .
J gene: TRBJ2-1

CDR3 DNA: TGTGCCAGTAGTACACCAGGATGGTTTGATACGCAGTATTTT
CDR3 protein: CASSTPGWFDTQYF
clone size: .
V gene: TRBV19
CDR3 length: 14
D gene: .
J gene: TRBJ2-3

CDR3 DNA: TGTGCCAGCAGTGAAGCTAACATCATCGGGGAGCTGTTTTTT
CDR3 protein: CASSEANIIGELFF
clone size: .
V gene: TRBV2
CDR3 length: 14
D gene: .
J gene: TRBJ2-2

CDR3 DNA: TGTGCCAGCAGCCGGGGGGGCAGAAGTACCATGAACACTGAAGCTTTCTTT
CDR3 protein: CASSRGGRSTMNTEAFF
clone size: .
V gene: TRBV5-6
CDR3 length: 17
D gene: .
J gene: TRBJ1-1

CDR3 DNA: TGTGCCAGCAGCTGGGGGACAGGGGGAACCACAGATACGCAGTATTTT
CDR3 protein: CASSWGTGGTTDTQYF
clone size: .
V gene: TRBV7-7
CDR3 length: 16
D gene: TRBD1
J gene: TRBJ2-3

CDR3 DNA: TGTGCCAGCAGCCAACTACTAGCGGGGGCGGGCACAGATACGCAGTATTTT
CDR3 protein: CASSQLLAGAGTDTQYF
clone size: .
V gene: TRBV4-2
CDR3 length: 17
D gene: TRBD2
J gene: TRBJ2-3

CDR3 DNA: TGTGCCTGGCTATCCCCGGGACAGTTGAGAAACACCATATATTTT
CDR3 protein: CAWLSPGQLRNTIYF
clone size: .
V gene: TRBV30
CDR3 length: 15
D gene: TRBD1
J gene: TRBJ1-3

CDR3 DNA: TGTGCCAGCAGTAAGACTAACACTGAAGCTTTCTTT
CDR3 protein: CASSKTNTEAFF
clone size: .
V gene: TRBV2
CDR3 length: 12
D gene: .
J gene: TRBJ1-1

CDR3 DNA: TGTGCCAGCCAGGGAAGCCTTGGCTACACCTTC
CDR3 protein: CASQGSLGYTF
clone size: .
V gene: TRBV19
CDR3 length: 11
D gene: .
J gene: TRBJ1-2

CDR3 DNA: TGTGCCAGCAGTTTGACAGCGCTGAACACTGAAGCTTTCTTT
CDR3 protein: CASSLTALNTEAFF
clone size: .
V gene: TRBV6-5
CDR3 length: 14
D gene: .
J gene: TRBJ1-1

CDR3 DNA: TGTGCCAGCAGCTCAGGGGGAGCCAAAAACATTCAGTACTTC
CDR3 protein: CASSSGGAKNIQYF
clone size: .
V gene: TRBV11-2
CDR3 length: 14
D gene: TRBD1
J gene: TRBJ2-4

CDR3 DNA: TGTGCCAGCAGACCGGACGGAGGCAGTAATTCACCCCTCCACTTT
CDR3 protein: CASRPDGGSNSPLHF
clone size: .
V gene: TRBV5-5
CDR3 length: 15
D gene: .
J gene: TRBJ1-6

CDR3 DNA: TGTGCCAGCAGTGACAGGCGGCCCCTAGGTACGCAGTATTTT
CDR3 protein: CASSDRRPLGTQYF
clone size: .
V gene: TRBV6-1
CDR3 length: 14
D gene: .
J gene: TRBJ2-3

CDR3 DNA: TGTGCCAGCAGTGTATCCCAGGCAGCTAACTATGGCTACACCTTC
CDR3 protein: CASSVSQAANYGYTF
clone size: few
V gene: TRBV2
CDR3 length: 15
D gene: .
J gene: TRBJ1-2

CDR3 DNA: TGTGCCAGCAGTGTCGAGGGGGTTGGAAAACTGTTTTTT
CDR3 protein: CASSVEGVGKLFF
clone size: .
V gene: TRBV12-3/TRBV12-4
CDR3 length: 13
D gene: .
J gene: TRBJ1-4

CDR3 DNA: TGTGCCAGCGAGGGAGGTCTAGCGAAAGGACCAGGGGAGCTGTTTTTT
CDR3 protein: CASEGGLAKGPGELFF
clone size: .
V gene: TRBV2
CDR3 length: 16
D gene: .
J gene: TRBJ2-2

CDR3 DNA: TGCAGTGCTGGGACGGAAAACATTCAGTACTTC
CDR3 protein: CSAGTENIQYF
clone size: .
V gene: TRBV20-1
CDR3 length: 11
D gene: .
J gene: TRBJ2-4

CDR3 DNA: TGTGCCAGCAGCGTCGGGTTTAGCGGGGGGCCGACAGATACGCAGTATTTT
CDR3 protein: CASSVGFSGGPTDTQYF
clone size: .
V gene: TRBV9
CDR3 length: 17
D gene: TRBD2
J gene: TRBJ2-3

CDR3 DNA: TGTGCCACCAGTGATTTGCGGCAGGGCATCAATCAGCCCCAGCATTTT
CDR3 protein: CATSDLRQGINQPQHF
clone size: .
V gene: TRBV24-1
CDR3 length: 16
D gene: .
J gene: TRBJ1-5

CDR3 DNA: TGTGCCAGCAGCTTAGTGCCTAGCGGGTTGTACGAGCAGTACTTC
CDR3 protein: CASSLVPSGLYEQYF
clone size: .
V gene: TRBV7-2
CDR3 length: 15
D gene: TRBD2
J gene: TRBJ2-7

CDR3 DNA: TGTGCCAGCAGTTTGGACAGGGCCTCCTACAATGAGCAGTTCTTC
CDR3 protein: CASSLDRASYNEQFF
clone size: .
V gene: TRBV27
CDR3 length: 15
D gene: TRBD1
J gene: TRBJ2-1

CDR3 DNA: TGTGCCAGCAGTCCATTTTCCTACAATGAGCAGTTCTTC
CDR3 protein: CASSPFSYNEQFF
clone size: .
V gene: TRBV6-5
CDR3 length: 13
D gene: .
J gene: TRBJ2-1

CDR3 DNA: TGTGCCAGCATTCAGGAGGGCTATGAGCAGTTCTTC
CDR3 protein: CASIQEGYEQFF
clone size: .
V gene: TRBV12-3/TRBV12-4
CDR3 length: 12
D gene: .
J gene: TRBJ2-1

CDR3 DNA: TGTGCCAGCAGCTTGGAGGGGTTGGTAAACACCATATATTTT
CDR3 protein: CASSLEGLVNTIYF
clone size: .
V gene: TRBV5-6
CDR3 length: 14
D gene: .
J gene: TRBJ1-3

CDR3 DNA: TGTGCCAGCGGGGGTTATTATGGCTACACCTTC
CDR3 protein: CASGGYYGYTF
clone size: .
V gene: TRBV2
CDR3 length: 11
D gene: .
J gene: TRBJ1-2

CDR3 DNA: TGTGCCAGCAGTGACGAGGACAGGGTAGGGGAGACCCAGTACTTC
CDR3 protein: CASSDEDRVGETQYF
clone size: .
V gene: TRBV2
CDR3 length: 15
D gene: TRBD1
J gene: TRBJ2-5

CDR3 DNA: TGTGCCAGCAGGCACAGGGCCTCCTCTCCTGGGGCCAACGTCCTGACTTTC
CDR3 protein: CASRHRASSPGANVLTF
clone size: .
V gene: TRBV28
CDR3 length: 17
D gene: .
J gene: TRBJ2-6

CDR3 DNA: TGTGCCAGCAGCATCATCGGGCGGGGAGATACGCAGTATTTT
CDR3 protein: CASSIIGRGDTQYF
clone size: .
V gene: TRBV7-9
CDR3 length: 14
D gene: .
J gene: TRBJ2-3

CDR3 DNA: TGTGCCAGCAGTTACGGGGCGCCGGGGGAGTATCCTGAAGCTTTCTTT
CDR3 protein: CASSYGAPGEYPEAFF
clone size: once
V gene: TRBV6-5
CDR3 length: 16
D gene: .
J gene: TRBJ1-1

CDR3 DNA: TGTGCCAGCAGTTTGTTGGGACCTAGTCTGCTTGAAGCTTTCTTT
CDR3 protein: CASSLLGPSLLEAFF
clone size: .
V gene: TRBV27
CDR3 length: 15
D gene: .
J gene: TRBJ1-1

CDR3 DNA: TGTGCCAGCAGTTACGGACAGGGCAACATTCAGTACTTC
CDR3 protein: CASSYGQGNIQYF
clone size: .
V gene: TRBV6-5
CDR3 length: 13
D gene: TRBD1
J gene: TRBJ2-4

CDR3 DNA: TGTGCCAGCAGCCAAGAACTAGCGGGGGGGCTCAATGAGCAGTTCTTC
CDR3 protein: CASSQELAGGLNEQFF
clone size: .
V gene: TRBV3-1/TRBV3-2
CDR3 length: 16
D gene: TRBD2
J gene: TRBJ2-1

CDR3 DNA: TGTGCCACCAGTGAAACGACAGGGCTGCTAGGCTACACCTTC
CDR3 protein: CATSETTGLLGYTF
clone size: .
V gene: TRBV24-1
CDR3 length: 14
D gene: TRBD1
J gene: TRBJ1-2

CDR3 DNA: TGTGCCAGCAGTTACTCGGGTGGACCGGAATTGGTTGGCTACACCTTC
CDR3 protein: CASSYSGGPELVGYTF
clone size: .
V gene: TRBV6-5
CDR3 length: 16
D gene: .
J gene: TRBJ1-2

CDR3 DNA: TGTGCCAGCAGCGTTCGCCCGGGACAGCTGAACACTGAAGCTTTCTTT
CDR3 protein: CASSVRPGQLNTEAFF
clone size: .
V gene: TRBV5-5
CDR3 length: 16
D gene: TRBD1
J gene: TRBJ1-1

CDR3 DNA: TGCAGCGTTGCAGGCGGGTATACTAGCACAGATACGCAGTATTTT
CDR3 protein: CSVAGGYTSTDTQYF
clone size: .
V gene: TRBV29-1
CDR3 length: 15
D gene: .
J gene: TRBJ2-3

CDR3 DNA: TGTGCCAGTAGTCTCTCCGGAAGCCGAAACACTGAAGCTTTCTTT
CDR3 protein: CASSLSGSRNTEAFF
clone size: .
V gene: TRBV19
CDR3 length: 15
D gene: .
J gene: TRBJ1-1

CDR3 DNA: TGTGCCAGCAGCCCTCAGGGTTGGAACACTGAAGCTTTCTTT
CDR3 protein: CASSPQGWNTEAFF
clone size: .
V gene: TRBV7-3
CDR3 length: 14
D gene: .
J gene: TRBJ1-1

CDR3 DNA: TGTGCCAGCAGCTTAACGGGACCCCCCTACAATGAGCAGTTCTTC
CDR3 protein: CASSLTGPPYNEQFF
clone size: .
V gene: TRBV11-3
CDR3 length: 15
D gene: .
J gene: TRBJ2-1

CDR3 DNA: TGTGCCAGCAGCGCCAGGGACCTCTACGAGCAGTACTTC
CDR3 protein: CASSARDLYEQYF
clone size: .
V gene: TRBV7-9
CDR3 length: 13
D gene: .
J gene: TRBJ2-7

CDR3 DNA: TGTGCCAGCAGTGAACCCGGGCCCAGGGAAGGAGGCGGCTACACCTTC
CDR3 protein: CASSEPGPREGGGYTF
clone size: .
V gene: TRBV6-1
CDR3 length: 16
D gene: .
J gene: TRBJ1-2

CDR3 DNA: TGTGCCAGCAGCCAAGCGTTGTCTCGTACAGCCAACTATGGCTACACCTTC
CDR3 protein: CASSQALSRTANYGYTF
clone size: .
V gene: TRBV3-1/TRBV3-2
CDR3 length: 17
D gene: .
J gene: TRBJ1-2

CDR3 DNA: TGTGCCAGCAGTAGCCGACAGGGTGGCGACGAGCAGTACTTC
CDR3 protein: CASSSRQGGDEQYF
clone size: .
V gene: TRBV27
CDR3 length: 14
D gene: TRBD1
J gene: TRBJ2-7

CDR3 DNA: TGTGCCAGCAGCCCCCGGACAGGGGGCACTGAAGCTTTCTTT
CDR3 protein: CASSPRTGGTEAFF
clone size: .
V gene: TRBV7-9
CDR3 length: 14
D gene: TRBD1
J gene: TRBJ1-1

CDR3 DNA: TGTGCCAGCAGCTTAGGGACAGGGACAAATTCACCCCTCCACTTT
CDR3 protein: CASSLGTGTNSPLHF
clone size: once
V gene: TRBV7-2
CDR3 length: 15
D gene: TRBD1
J gene: TRBJ1-6

CDR3 DNA: TGTGCCTGGAAAGGGCCCCAGCCCCAGCATTTT
CDR3 protein: CAWKGPQPQHF
clone size: .
V gene: TRBV30
CDR3 length: 11
D gene: .
J gene: TRBJ1-5

CDR3 DNA: TGTGCCAGCAGCCAAGCAGGGACAGGACCTAGCTATGGCTACACCTTC
CDR3 protein: CASSQAGTGPSYGYTF
clone size: .
V gene: TRBV4-2
CDR3 length: 16
D gene: TRBD1
J gene: TRBJ1-2

CDR3 DNA: TGTGCCAGCAGCTTAGCCAGGGGATCCGCCGGGGAGCTGTTTTTT
CDR3 protein: CASSLARGSAGELFF
clone size: once
V gene: TRBV7-2
CDR3 length: 15
D gene: .
J gene: TRBJ2-2

CDR3 DNA: TGTGCCAGCAGGAATTATGAGACCCAGTACTTC
CDR3 protein: CASRNYETQYF
clone size: .
V gene: TRBV6-6
CDR3 length: 11
D gene: .
J gene: TRBJ2-5

CDR3 DNA: TGCGCCAGCAGCGGGGGGCCGGGACAGTCTAGCACAGATACGCAGTATTTT
CDR3 protein: CASSGGPGQSSTDTQYF
clone size: .
V gene: TRBV5-1
CDR3 length: 17
D gene: .
J gene: TRBJ2-3

CDR3 DNA: TGTGCCAGCGCGAGCATTAGGACCGATTATGGCTACACCTTC
CDR3 protein: CASASIRTDYGYTF
clone size: .
V gene: TRBV27
CDR3 length: 14
D gene: .
J gene: TRBJ1-2